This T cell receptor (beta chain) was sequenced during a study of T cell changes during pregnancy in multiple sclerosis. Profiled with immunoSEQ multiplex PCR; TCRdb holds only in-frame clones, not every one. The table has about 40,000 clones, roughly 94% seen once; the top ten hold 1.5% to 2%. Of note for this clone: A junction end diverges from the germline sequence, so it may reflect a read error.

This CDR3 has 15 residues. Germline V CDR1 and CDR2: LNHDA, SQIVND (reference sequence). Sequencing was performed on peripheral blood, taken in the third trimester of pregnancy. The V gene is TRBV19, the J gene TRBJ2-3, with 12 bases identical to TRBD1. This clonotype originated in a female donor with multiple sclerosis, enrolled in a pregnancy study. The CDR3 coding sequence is TGTGCCAGTAGACCCGGGACAGGGGGCACAAATACGCAGTATTTT. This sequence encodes CASRPGTGGTNTQYF.